This T cell receptor beta chain comes out of a study of cytotoxic CD8 clonotypes in ibrutinib-treated CLL. The CDR3 sequence is 15 residues long. V trimming: 2 bases; J trimming: 6 bases; junction bases outside the gene matches: 6. CDR1 is SGDLS and CDR2 is YYNGEE in the germline V gene. The assay was immunoSEQ multiplex PCR, and TCRdb's table has in-frame clones only and misses some. The profile shows about 76,000 clones, about 86% of them singletons. This specimen was PBMCs, taken before ibrutinib treatment. This TCR came from a human donor with chronic lymphocytic leukemia. This chain connects TRBV9 to TRBJ2-2; TRBD1 aligns across 8 bases. CDR3 coding DNA: TGTGCCAGCAGCGTCGGGCAGGGGGCATCCGGGGAGCTGTTTTTT. Translated, it gives CASSVGQGASGELFF. The variable domain in full, completed from reference TRBV9 and TRBJ2-2, reads DSGVTQTPKHLITATGQRVTLRCSPRSGDLSVYWYQQSLDQGLQFLIQYYNGEERAKGNILERFSAQQFPDLHSELNLSSLELGDSALYFCASSVGQGASGELFFGEGSRLTVL.